This entry is about one TCR beta chain. Its matching antigen is unknown. V was pared by 1 base and J by 7 bases, with 7 bases between. The CDR3 covers 12 residues. The V gene's germline CDR1 is MDHEN and CDR2 SYDVKM. The protocol was immunoSEQ multiplex PCR, while the TCRdb copy is restricted to in-frame clones and leaves out a portion. This sample has roughly 100,000 clones, with over 70% found just once. The data were taken from a study of Ad26.COV2.S vaccination and SARS-CoV-2 variants. Study-wide points: Substantial breadth was reported for post-vaccination spike-specific CD8+ and CD4+ T cells. Placebo recipients and vaccine recipients were similar in non-spike TCR breadth. Researchers cautioned that TCR breadth and depth analyses may have underestimated total T cell responses. Spike-specific TCR breadth was greater in vaccine than placebo recipients.

This specimen consisted of peripheral blood, obtained after recovery from COVID-19. The chain recombines TRBV28 with TRBJ1-1; D gene unclear. The source of this sequence is a human donor who had recovered from COVID-19. The CDR3 DNA is TGTGCCAGCAGTTTATTCGGAAATGAAGCTTTCTTT. It yields the protein CASSLFGNEAFF.